This entry is about one TCR beta chain. A multiplex PCR was run with 60 Vbeta primers and 13 Jbeta primers. Produced via immunoSEQ multiplex PCR; TCRdb's table is partial and in-frame only. The sample shows about 160,000 clones, about 75% of them seen only once. CDR1 SGHNT and CDR2 YYREEE come from the germline V gene (reference sequence). The CDR3 is made up of 14 amino acids. V lost 3 bases and J 4 bases, leaving 11 bases between the germline ends. The data were obtained in a study of cytomegalovirus exposure and HLA in healthy donors. The genes are TRBV5-4 and TRBJ2-1; tentatively, D is TRBD2 (6 bases). Specimen: PBMCs. The TCR sequence derives from a female donor in good health and CMV-seronegative. CDR3: CASSSRDLYNEQFF. CDR3 nucleotides: TGTGCCAGCAGCTCCCGGGACTTGTACAATGAGCAGTTCTTC.